A few counts support the clone carrying this T cell receptor (beta chain). Its antigen is as yet unknown. Looked up from germline, CDR1 is LNHDA and CDR2 is SQIVND (reference sequence). The CDR3 sequence is 15 residues long. Losses at the gene ends were 6 bases for V and 6 bases for J; bases not matched to a gene: 9. The sample comes from a study of cytomegalovirus exposure and HLA in healthy donors. Findings of the study overall: The study recorded more than 150 TCR beta chains that were cytomegalovirus-associated. Researchers reported that a few CMV-associated chains were confirmed in vitro as CMV antigen-specific. Rare TCR sequences predominated, though certain public TCRs were found in many donors.

Here immunoSEQ multiplex PCR was the method, and the copy in TCRdb shows in-frame clones only, minus some. The sample contains about 48,000 clones, roughly 88% of which appear only once. This TCR came from a woman under 40 in good health and CMV-seronegative. Sequencing input: PBMCs. The chain is built from TRBV19 and TRBJ2-1; 9 bases line up with TRBD1. The CDR3 protein is CASSPWGQGFNEQFF. The DNA for the CDR3 is TGTGCCAGTAGCCCATGGGGACAGGGTTTCAATGAGCAGTTCTTC.